These 30 T cell receptor beta chains were all obtained from the same sample, sequenced in a study of chemoradiotherapy in HPV16-positive cancers. The protocol was immunoSEQ multiplex PCR, while the TCRdb copy is restricted to in-frame clones and leaves out a portion. Of 30,000 to 40,000 clones listed, around 82% were seen once; the top ten hold about 4.9%. The sequences come from blood, collected from a patient who underwent chemoradiotherapy. These receptors came from a human donor with HPV-associated anogenital cancer.

The chain combines TRBV6-5 with TRBJ1-6; D not certain. The CDR3 consists of 14 residues. V dropped 10 bases and J dropped 9 bases, with 19 bases sitting between them. Germline assignment: CDR1 MNHEY and CDR2 SVGAGI. CDR3: CATKTRTGISPLHF. In nucleotides, the CDR3 is TGTGCCACCAAAACGCGGACGGGGATTTCACCCCTCCACTTT.

This chain uses TRBV11-2 with TRBJ2-3, with a possible D match to TRBD2 (6 bases). This CDR3 is built from 13 residues. The V and J ends lost 3 bases and 4 bases respectively, with 8 bases between them. The V gene's germline CDR1 is SGHAT and CDR2 FQNNGV. This CDR3 reads CASSLTGADTQYF. The CDR3 DNA reads TGTGCCAGCAGCTTGACGGGGGCAGATACGCAGTATTTT.

This rearrangement joins TRBV2 to TRBJ2-2; a possible D gene is TRBD2 (5 bases). This CDR3 contains 14 residues. V was trimmed by 4 bases and J by 3 bases, leaving 9 bases between them. Per the germline V gene, CDR1 is SNHLY and CDR2 is FYNNEI. The CDR3 region has the DNA TGTGCCAGCAGTGTGAAGAGGGACACCGGGGAGCTGTTTTTT. Amino acids: CASSVKRDTGELFF. The full variable domain, completed using reference TRBV2 and TRBJ2-2, is EPEVTQTPSHQVTQMGQEVILRCVPISNHLYFYWYRQILGQKVEFLVSFYNNEISEKSEIFDDQFSVERPDGSNFTLKIRSTKLEDSAMYFCASSVKRDTGELFFGEGSRLTVL.

The chain is built from TRBV20-1 and TRBJ2-7; D unclear. In germline, CDR1 is DFQATT, CDR2 SNEGSKA (reference sequence). The V end lost 6 bases, the J end lost 3 bases, and 9 bases lay between the germline ends. The CDR3 consists of 11 residues. DNA for the CDR3: TGCAGTGCCACCAGAAACTACGAGCAGTACTTC. This gives the protein CSATRNYEQYF.

The CDR3 DNA sequence: TGTGCCAGCAGCTTACTGGGCAGCTACAATGAGCAGTTCTTC. Translation gives CASSLLGSYNEQFF. The chain uses TRBV7-6 and TRBJ2-1; D call uncertain. Trimming removed 2 bases at V and 3 bases at J, with 8 bases between. This CDR3 has 14 residues. The V gene's germline CDR1 is SGHVS and CDR2 FNYEAQ.

The V and J genes are TRBV29-1 and TRBJ2-7; 7 bases agree with TRBD2. After removal of 3 bases from V and 3 bases from J, the junction contained 2 bases not matched to a gene. The germline V gene encodes CDR1 SQVTM and CDR2 ANQGSEA. The CDR3 runs 12 residues. CDR3 nucleotide sequence: TGCAGCGTTGATGGGGGGGGCTACGAGCAGTACTTC. As protein: CSVDGGGYEQYF.

This clone showed up just a few times. This chain uses TRBV2 with TRBJ1-1, with D possibly being TRBD1 (5 bases). Per the germline V gene, CDR1 is SNHLY and CDR2 is FYNNEI. V gave up 8 bases and J gave up 8 bases, with 15 bases separating them. The CDR3 length is 12 residues. In DNA, the CDR3 is TGTGCCAGCCTCCGGGACGCAGAGGAAGCTTTCTTT. It is translated as CASLRDAEEAFF.

The V gene is TRBV11-3, the J gene TRBJ1-1; no reliable D call. This CDR3 is 12 amino acids long. In germline, CDR1 is SGHNT, CDR2 YENEEA. The V end was cut by 0 bases, the J end by 7 bases, with 6 bases between. The CDR3 region has the DNA TGTGCCAGCAGCTTAGATCGGGGTGAAGCTTTCTTT. Its protein is CASSLDRGEAFF.

The chain carries TRBV11-2 and TRBJ2-7; D is possibly TRBD2 (7 bases). The CDR3 extends over 15 amino acids. Germline CDR1 and CDR2: SGHAT and FQNNGV. V gave up 2 bases and J gave up 0 bases, with 11 bases separating them. CDR3 in amino acids: CASSLRGATSYEQYF. The CDR3, as DNA: TGTGCCAGCAGCTTACGGGGGGCGACCTCCTACGAGCAGTACTTC.

The rearrangement links TRBV6-5 to TRBJ1-5, with D possibly being TRBD1 (5 bases). The germline gives CDR1 MNHEY, CDR2 SVGAGI. V was cut by 2 bases and J by 6 bases, with 14 bases left in between. The CDR3 contains 15 residues. The CDR3 spells CASSYRGGVGQPQHF. As DNA, the CDR3 is TGTGCCAGCAGTTACCGGGGAGGGGTCGGTCAGCCCCAGCATTTT.

The J gene is TRBJ2-1, the V gene TRBV30; D unresolved. The CDR3 sequence is 11 residues long. Per germline, CDR1 GTSNPN and CDR2 SVGIG (reference sequence). With 5 bases removed from V and 10 bases from J, the gap between germline ends came to 12 bases. The CDR3 region is CAWAPYEEQFF. CDR3 coding DNA: TGTGCCTGGGCCCCCTACGAAGAGCAGTTCTTC.

The chain carries TRBV10-3 and TRBJ1-1; D is undetermined. The CDR3 has 13 amino acids. Germline assignment: CDR1 ENHRY and CDR2 SYGVKD. Deletions cut 7 bases from V and 0 bases from J, with 9 bases between. For the CDR3, the DNA is TGTGCCATCACCGTGGGGTTGAACACTGAAGCTTTCTTT. Its protein is CAITVGLNTEAFF.

The chain has TRBV19 and TRBJ2-7; TRBD2 is a possible D gene (5 bases). CDR1 and CDR2 (germline): LNHDA, SQIVND (reference sequence). V shed 5 bases and J shed 3 bases, with 14 bases lying between them. The CDR3 length is 14 residues. The CDR3, as DNA: TGTGCCAGTAGTTCGGGGAGTTGGGGCTACGAGCAGTACTTC. Its protein is CASSSGSWGYEQYF.

As to this clone: The identical CDR3 is also encoded by other nucleotide sequences in the sample. V gene TRBV20-1 combines with J gene TRBJ1-5; D unresolved. Trimming stripped 1 base from V and 7 bases from J, with 5 bases between. The V gene's germline CDR1 is DFQATT and CDR2 SNEGSKA (reference sequence). The CDR3 covers 11 residues. CDR3: CSARAGQPQHF. In DNA form, the CDR3 reads TGCAGTGCTAGAGCGGGCCAGCCCCAGCATTTT.

This clone was picked up a small number of times. The rearrangement links TRBV14 to TRBJ2-3; 13 nucleotides match TRBD2. The germline V gene encodes CDR1 SGHDN and CDR2 FVKESK. The CDR3 runs 16 residues. V was pared by 5 bases and J by 4 bases, with 6 bases of the junction left unmatched. The CDR3 region is CASSAITSGGADTQYF. The CDR3 region has the DNA TGTGCCAGCAGCGCCATAACTAGCGGGGGGGCAGATACGCAGTATTTT.

The V and J genes are TRBV2 and TRBJ1-1; TRBD1 might be the D (6 bases). The germline CDR1 and CDR2 sequences are SNHLY and FYNNEI. V lost 7 bases to trimming and J lost 0 bases, with 15 bases between them. The CDR3 spans 15 residues. The CDR3 DNA reads TGTGCCAGCATGAAACAAAGGACAGTGAACACTGAAGCTTTCTTT. Protein: CASMKQRTVNTEAFF.

The chain joins TRBV19 to TRBJ1-4; tentative D call: TRBD1 (5 bases). The germline CDR1 and CDR2 sequences are LNHDA and SQIVND (reference sequence). CDR3 size: 14 residues. Trimming cost V 6 bases and J 4 bases, with 12 bases left between them. For the CDR3, the DNA is TGTGCCAGTAGGGACTTGGGGGATAATGAAAAACTGTTTTTT. It codes for CASRDLGDNEKLFF.

CDR3 amino acids: CASSLTSSLTTEAFF. CDR3 in DNA: TGTGCCAGCAGCTTAACGTCATCCCTTACGACTGAAGCTTTCTTT. The chain uses TRBV7-3 and TRBJ1-1; D remains ambiguous. The V end was cut by 0 bases, the J end by 5 bases, with 13 bases between. Per the germline V gene, CDR1 is SGHTA and CDR2 is FQGTGA. CDR3 size: 15 residues. Full variable domain (rest looked up from reference TRBV7-3 and TRBJ1-1): GAGVSQTPSNKVTEKGKYVELRCDPISGHTALYWYRQSLGQGPEFLIYFQGTGAADDSGLPNDRFFAVRPEGSVSTLKIQRTERGDSAVYLCASSLTSSLTTEAFFGQGTRLTVV.

The rearrangement uses TRBV18 and TRBJ2-7; 9 bases match TRBD2. The germline V gene has CDR1 KGHSH and CDR2 LQKENI. The CDR3 covers 15 residues. V gave up 1 base and J gave up 0 bases; unmatched junction bases: 1. This CDR3 is CASSPQGLASYEQYF. CDR3 in DNA: TGTGCCAGCTCACCACAGGGACTAGCCTCCTACGAGCAGTACTTC.

The rearrangement uses TRBV18 and TRBJ2-7, with 7 bases lining up with TRBD2. Trimming cost V 2 bases and J 2 bases; bases outside gene matches: 3. CDR1 and CDR2 (germline): KGHSH, LQKENI. The CDR3 is 14 residues long. The CDR3 region has the DNA TGTGCCAGCTCACCAGAGAGCGGGACCTACGAGCAGTACTTC. Its translation: CASSPESGTYEQYF.

The V call is TRBV30, the J call TRBJ2-4; D may correspond to TRBD1 or TRBD2 (5 bases each). Between the trimmed V and J ends, which lost 2 bases and 8 bases, there was a span of 10 bases. CDR1 is GTSNPN and CDR2 is SVGIG in the germline V gene (reference sequence). The CDR3 covers 12 residues. The CDR3 reads CAWSPRGDIQYF. In DNA, the CDR3 is TGTGCCTGGAGTCCTAGGGGAGACATTCAGTACTTC. Full variable domain (missing parts from reference TRBV30 and TRBJ2-4): SQTIHQWPATLVQPVGSPLSLECTVEGTSNPNLYWYRQAAGRGLQLLFYSVGIGQISSEVPQNLSASRPQDRQFILSSKKLLLSDSGFYLCAWSPRGDIQYFGAGTRLSVL.

A single count supports this clone. This chain connects TRBV5-6 to TRBJ1-4, with D possibly being TRBD1 (6 bases). This CDR3 comprises 16 residues. The V gene's germline CDR1 is SGHDT and CDR2 YYEEEE. V was pared by 2 bases and J by 3 bases, with 14 bases between. The CDR3 protein is CASSFRGGSANEKLFF. Written as DNA, the CDR3 is TGTGCCAGCAGCTTCCGAGGGGGGAGTGCTAATGAAAAACTGTTTTTT.

The chain is built from TRBV19 and TRBJ2-1; D is undetermined. The CDR3 length is 16 residues. The ends were cut back, 3 bases at V and 0 bases at J, with 12 bases in the middle. Germline V gives CDR1 LNHDA, CDR2 SQIVND (reference sequence). CDR3 residues: CASSITSLSSYNEQFF. The CDR3 DNA is TGTGCCAGTAGTATTACATCATTAAGCTCCTACAATGAGCAGTTCTTC.

J is TRBJ1-1 and V is TRBV2; possibly TRBD1 for D (6 bases). CDR1 SNHLY and CDR2 FYNNEI come from the germline V gene. The CDR3 is made up of 14 amino acids. V gave up 7 bases and J gave up 5 bases, with 17 bases separating them. DNA of the CDR3: TGTGCCAGCACCCAAACGGGGGGGCGGACTGAAGCTTTCTTT. This codes for CASTQTGGRTEAFF. The whole variable domain, remainder taken from reference TRBV2 and TRBJ1-1, is EPEVTQTPSHQVTQMGQEVILRCVPISNHLYFYWYRQILGQKVEFLVSFYNNEISEKSEIFDDQFSVERPDGSNFTLKIRSTKLEDSAMYFCASTQTGGRTEAFFGQGTRLTVV.

The chain couples TRBV10-3 to TRBJ1-1; tentatively, D is TRBD1 (5 bases). Germline V CDR1 and CDR2: ENHRY, SYGVKD. The CDR3 has 14 amino acids. Trimming left V 3 bases short and J 4 bases short, with 12 bases between. The CDR3 here is CAISDTGGVTEAFF. The CDR3 bases are TGTGCCATCAGTGACACGGGGGGAGTCACTGAAGCTTTCTTT.

The chain employs TRBV7-6 and TRBJ1-1, with TRBD1 matching over 7 bases. The CDR3 covers 14 residues. V was pared by 5 bases and J by 1 base, with 4 bases of the junction left unmatched. Germline assignment: CDR1 SGHVS and CDR2 FNYEAQ. The CDR3 sequence: CASSVQGGNTEAFF. Here the CDR3 DNA reads TGTGCCAGCAGCGTCCAGGGGGGGAACACTGAAGCTTTCTTT.

This sequence joins TRBV2 and TRBJ2-5; TRBD2 matches at 10 bases. This CDR3 has 14 amino acids. J gave up 5 bases and V 4 bases, and 4 bases lay outside the gene matches. Germline V gene data show CDR1 as SNHLY and CDR2 as FYNNEI. CDR3 region: CASSGAGGRETQYF. In DNA form, the CDR3 reads TGTGCCAGCAGTGGAGCGGGGGGGCGGGAGACCCAGTACTTC.

V gene TRBV13 combines with J gene TRBJ2-7; 8 nucleotides align to TRBD2. This CDR3 has 15 residues. V was clipped by 5 bases and J by 0 bases; unmatched bases: 6. Germline V gene sequence: CDR1 PRHDT, CDR2 FYEKMQ (reference sequence). CDR3 in DNA: TGTGCCAGCAGCACCGGACTAGCCTTCTCCTACGAGCAGTACTTC. This encodes CASSTGLAFSYEQYF.

This clone is medium-sized (0.01 to 0.1%) by share. The chain is built from TRBV7-3 and TRBJ2-5; 8 positions agree with TRBD2. With V trimmed by 2 bases and J by 1 base, 3 bases remained unmatched. CDR1 is SGHTA, CDR2 FQGTGA, per germline. The CDR3 has 15 amino acids. CDR3 coding DNA: TGTGCCAGCAGCTTAGGCGGGGGGCTCCAAGAGACCCAGTACTTC. Translated, it gives CASSLGGGLQETQYF. The whole variable domain, remainder taken from reference TRBV7-3 and TRBJ2-5, is GAGVSQTPSNKVTEKGKYVELRCDPISGHTALYWYRQSLGQGPEFLIYFQGTGAADDSGLPNDRFFAVRPEGSVSTLKIQRTERGDSAVYLCASSLGGGLQETQYFGPGTRLLVL.

In its sample, this clone was seen once. The rearrangement joins TRBV15 to TRBJ1-1, with 11 positions matching TRBD1. The CDR3 sequence is 15 residues long. Germline trimming cut 5 bases from V and 3 bases from J; bases unmatched to any gene: 5. Germline V gives CDR1 LNHNV, CDR2 YYDKDF (reference sequence). The CDR3 DNA reads TGTGCCACCAGCTCCTGGACAGGGGGCCACACTGAAGCTTTCTTT. Its protein product is CATSSWTGGHTEAFF.